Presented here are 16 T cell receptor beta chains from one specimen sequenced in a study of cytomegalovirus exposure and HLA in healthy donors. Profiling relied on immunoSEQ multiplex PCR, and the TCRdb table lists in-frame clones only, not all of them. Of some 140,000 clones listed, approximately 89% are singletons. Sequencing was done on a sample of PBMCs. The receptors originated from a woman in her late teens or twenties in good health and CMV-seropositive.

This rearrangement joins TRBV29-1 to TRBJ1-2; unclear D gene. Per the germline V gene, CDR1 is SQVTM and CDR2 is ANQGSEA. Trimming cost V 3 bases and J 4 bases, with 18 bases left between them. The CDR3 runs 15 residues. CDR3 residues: CSVDQGGGSGYGYTF. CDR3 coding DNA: TGCAGCGTTGATCAAGGTGGAGGGAGCGGCTATGGCTACACCTTC.

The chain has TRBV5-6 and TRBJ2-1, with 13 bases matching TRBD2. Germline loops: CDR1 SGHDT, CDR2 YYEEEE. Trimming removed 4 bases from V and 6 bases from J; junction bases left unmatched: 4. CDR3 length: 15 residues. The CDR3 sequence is CASSTGLAGINEQFF. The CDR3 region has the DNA TGTGCCAGCAGCACGGGACTAGCGGGGATCAATGAGCAGTTCTTC.

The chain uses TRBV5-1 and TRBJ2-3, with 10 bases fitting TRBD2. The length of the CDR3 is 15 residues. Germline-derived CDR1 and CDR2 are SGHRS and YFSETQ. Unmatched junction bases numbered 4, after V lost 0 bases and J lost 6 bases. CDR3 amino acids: CASSLGLAGWDTQYF. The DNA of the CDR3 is TGCGCCAGCAGCTTGGGACTAGCGGGTTGGGATACGCAGTATTTT.

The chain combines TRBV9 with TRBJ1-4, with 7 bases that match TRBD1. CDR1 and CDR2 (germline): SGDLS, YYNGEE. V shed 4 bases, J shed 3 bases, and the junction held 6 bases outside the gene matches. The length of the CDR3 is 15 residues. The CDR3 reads CASSPGTVSNEKLFF. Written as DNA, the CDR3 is TGTGCCAGCAGCCCTGGGACAGTGTCTAATGAAAAACTGTTTTTT.

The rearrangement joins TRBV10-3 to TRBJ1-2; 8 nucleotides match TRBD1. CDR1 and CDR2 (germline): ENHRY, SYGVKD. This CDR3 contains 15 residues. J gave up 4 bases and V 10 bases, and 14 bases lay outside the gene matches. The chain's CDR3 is CATYPGTGFIYGYTF. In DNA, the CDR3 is TGTGCCACCTATCCCGGGACAGGATTTATCTATGGCTACACCTTC.

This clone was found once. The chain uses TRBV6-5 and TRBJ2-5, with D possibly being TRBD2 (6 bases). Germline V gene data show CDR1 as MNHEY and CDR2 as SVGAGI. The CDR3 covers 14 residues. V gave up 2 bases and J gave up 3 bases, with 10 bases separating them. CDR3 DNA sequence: TGTGCCAGCAGTTACGGTGGAGGGGAAGAGACCCAGTACTTC. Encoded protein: CASSYGGGEETQYF.

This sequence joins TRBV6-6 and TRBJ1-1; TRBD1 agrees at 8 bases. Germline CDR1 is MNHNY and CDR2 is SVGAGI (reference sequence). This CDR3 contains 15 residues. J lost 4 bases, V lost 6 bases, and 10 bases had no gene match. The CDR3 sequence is CASSRPTGDITEAFF. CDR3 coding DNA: TGTGCCAGCAGCCGGCCGACAGGGGATATCACTGAAGCTTTCTTT.

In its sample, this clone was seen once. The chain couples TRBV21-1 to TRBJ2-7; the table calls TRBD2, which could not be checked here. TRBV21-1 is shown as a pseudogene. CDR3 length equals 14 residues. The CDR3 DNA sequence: TGTGCCAGCAGCAAAGGCAAAGGAGTCTACGAGCAGTACTTC. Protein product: CASSKGKGVYEQYF.

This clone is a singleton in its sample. As DNA, the CDR3 is TGTGCCAGCAAGGGGGGGGCCTCCTACGAGCAGTACTTC. Protein: CASKGGASYEQYF. The gene calls are TRBV2 and TRBJ2-7; D is perhaps TRBD2 (7 bases). Trimming left V 7 bases short and J 0 bases short, with 10 bases between. CDR3 length: 13 residues. Germline V CDR1 and CDR2: SNHLY, FYNNEI.

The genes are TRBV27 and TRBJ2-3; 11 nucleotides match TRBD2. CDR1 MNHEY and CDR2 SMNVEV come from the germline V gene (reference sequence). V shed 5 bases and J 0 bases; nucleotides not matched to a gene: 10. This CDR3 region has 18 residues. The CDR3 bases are TGTGCCAGCAGTCCAAGACTAGCGGGGACCCTTAGCACAGATACGCAGTATTTT. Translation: CASSPRLAGTLSTDTQYF.

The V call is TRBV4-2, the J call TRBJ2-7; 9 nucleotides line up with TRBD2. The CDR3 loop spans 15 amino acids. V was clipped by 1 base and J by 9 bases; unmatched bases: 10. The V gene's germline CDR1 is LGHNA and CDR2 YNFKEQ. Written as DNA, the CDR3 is TGTGCCAGCAGCCAAGCGGCGGGGGGGCCTATCGGGCAGTACTTC. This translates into CASSQAAGGPIGQYF.

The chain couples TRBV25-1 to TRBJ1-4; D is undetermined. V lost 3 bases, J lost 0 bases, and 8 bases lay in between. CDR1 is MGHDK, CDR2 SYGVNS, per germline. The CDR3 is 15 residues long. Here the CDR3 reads CASSETAPTNEKLFF. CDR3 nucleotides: TGTGCCAGCAGTGAGACTGCCCCAACTAATGAAAAACTGTTTTTT. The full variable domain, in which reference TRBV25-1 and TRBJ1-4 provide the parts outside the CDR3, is EADIYQTPRYLVIGTGKKITLECSQTMGHDKMYWYQQDPGMELHLIHYSYGVNSTEKGDLSSESTVSRIRTEHFPLTLESARPSHTSQYLCASSETAPTNEKLFFGSGTQLSVL.

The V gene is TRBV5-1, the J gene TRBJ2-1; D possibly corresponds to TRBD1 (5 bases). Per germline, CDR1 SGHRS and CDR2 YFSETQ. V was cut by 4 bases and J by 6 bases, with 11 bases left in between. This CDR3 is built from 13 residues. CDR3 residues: CASSLGQGNEQFF. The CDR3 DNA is TGCGCCAGCAGCCTGGGTCAGGGCAATGAGCAGTTCTTC.

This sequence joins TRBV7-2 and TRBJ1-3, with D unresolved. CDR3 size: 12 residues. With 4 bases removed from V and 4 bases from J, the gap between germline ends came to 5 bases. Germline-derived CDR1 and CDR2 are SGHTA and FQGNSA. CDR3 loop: CASSYSGNTIYF. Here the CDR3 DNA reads TGTGCCAGCAGCTACTCCGGAAACACCATATATTTT.

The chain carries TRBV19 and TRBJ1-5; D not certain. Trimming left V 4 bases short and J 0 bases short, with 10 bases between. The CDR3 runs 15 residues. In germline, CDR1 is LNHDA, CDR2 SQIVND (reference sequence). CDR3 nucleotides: TGTGCCAGTAGTAGGAGGGAGCTTAGCAATCAGCCCCAGCATTTT. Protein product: CASSRRELSNQPQHF.

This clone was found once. This CDR3 is CASAVMENTIYF. The CDR3 DNA sequence: TGTGCCAGCGCCGTAATGGAGAACACCATATATTTT. This chain links TRBV28 with TRBJ1-3; D is unclear. This CDR3 spans 12 amino acids. Germline V gene lookup returns CDR1 MDHEN and CDR2 SYDVKM. The V and J ends lost 8 bases and 7 bases respectively, with 12 bases between them.